This T cell receptor (beta chain) was documented in a study of cytomegalovirus exposure and HLA in healthy donors. Study-level information: An earlier analysis identified 117 million unique TCR beta sequences in 150 million to 200 million T cells.

The primer mix had 60 Vbeta and 13 Jbeta primers. Original analysis: A later analysis counted some 87 million unique TCR beta chains, around 11 million shared. Measured with immunoSEQ multiplex PCR; TCRdb has only the in-frame clones, and not every one. That table supplies the V and J calls and clone size; D and trimming were determined from the DNA. Of about 89,000 clones listed, roughly four fifths were seen once; the top ten hold about 4%. This clone was observed once. Its cognate antigen is unknown. The CDR3 contains 16 residues. The germline CDR1 and CDR2 sequences are SGHTA and FQGNSA. The ends lost 1 base at V and 2 bases at J; junction bases unmatched: 7. Study-wide findings and caveats: Relative to the approximately 700-donor mean, N-insertions were reportedly fewer in an Asian-associated ancestry cluster in a later analysis.

V and J are TRBV7-2 and TRBJ2-5; TRBD1 agrees at 7 bases. The sample taken for sequencing was PBMCs. The source is a man aged 25-45 years in good health and CMV-seronegative. CDR3 in DNA: TGTGCCAGCAGCTTAGGTTTGACAGGGAAACAAGAGACCCAGTACTTC. Translating it yields CASSLGLTGKQETQYF.